This entry is about one T cell receptor (beta chain). Its binding antigen is unknown. Nothing much larger sits one base from this clone, and base qualities are not available. Collaborating institutions collected whole blood in K2EDTA tubes following their own protocols. For TCRbeta analysis, collaborators shipped samples as frozen whole blood, isolated PBMCs, or DNA extracted from either of those sample types. The data were taken from a study of blood T cell repertoires in COVID-19 (dated by TCRdb to 2019 to 2021). In the study overall: The collaborator samples originated in the United States, Italy and Spain and spanned the acute and convalescent phases of COVID-19. The material from the prospective study consisted of cDNA or gDNA derived from T cells, B-cell-depleted T cells, or PBMCs. The repertoires were released in a freely available public database intended as a resource for research on the immune response to SARS-CoV-2. Where available, HLA class I and class II types were obtained from metadata supplied by the sample provider rather than from assay-based typing. The samples were drawn from two sources: the first 160 participants of the ongoing ImmuneRACE study, and over 1,000 subjects contributed by 6 global collaborators. Nearly every sample came with metadata listing a de-identified subject ID, COVID-19 status, age in years and sex. The dataset comprised deeply sampled blood TCRbeta repertoires from subjects exposed to, actively infected with, or recovered from COVID-19. On the study overall, not on this receptor specifically: The amount of clinical and demographic metadata varied by source and participant and was provided uncurated.

The immunoSEQ Assay, a bias-controlled multiplex PCR, was used to amplify TCRbeta CDR3 regions from genomic DNA. The authors' pipeline ran thus. The number of nucleated cells in each sample was estimated from the amplification of reference gene primers within the assay. To quantify the absolute abundance of each unique TCRbeta CDR3 rearrangement, sequence reads were collapsed and filtered. For each sample, productive Simpson clonality was calculated as the square root of Simpson's diversity index over productive rearrangements. TCRdb carries this immuneACCESS record with in-frame sequences only. Its versions omit some clonotypes, under half of them owing to an unresolved V gene in the studies checked, with the rest unexplained. V and J calls and clone size follow that table, whereas D and trimming were derived from the DNA. The sample table contains a few hundred thousand clones; only one count was recorded for around 90% of them. About 2% of the sample belongs to the ten largest clones.

The CDR3 starts with the cysteine, ends with the phenylalanine, and has 18 residues. Only the CDR3 portion is preserved as DNA: 54 bases, with reading frame beginning at the first base. Sequences SGHRS (CDR1) and YFSETQ (CDR2) are obtained from the germline V gene. V is pruned by 3 bases and J by 5 bases, leaving 14 bases of the junction without a gene match. The TCR originated in a man aged 18 to 29 with active or convalescent COVID-19. Sequencing was performed on peripheral blood. Recombination linked TRBV5-1 to TRBJ2-2; 9 central nucleotides agree with TRBD2. The CDR3 reads CASSSLVVSGRPTGELFF. The DNA sequence reads TGCGCCAGCAGCTCCCTAGTGGTTAGCGGGAGACCGACCGGGGAGCTGTTTTTT. With the portions outside the CDR3 filled from the reference TRBV5-1 and TRBJ2-2 genes, the complete variable region becomes KAGVTQTPRYLIKTRGQQVTLSCSPISGHRSVSWYQQTPGQGLQFLFEYFSETQRNKGNFPGRFSGRQFSNSRSEMNVSTLELGDSALYLCASSSLVVSGRPTGELFFGEGSRLTVL.